These 21 T cell receptor beta chains originate from one sample sequenced in a study of prognosis after radiotherapy for stage I lung cancer. CDR3 of TCR beta was amplified from genomic DNA via a two-round multiplex PCR. It was primers specific to each TRBV and TRBJ gene that first-round PCR used. One entry per CDR3 protein, called by TCRdb with MiXCR from the multiplex PCR reads. The table has about 13,000 distinct CDR3 sequences, around two fifths seen once. The input for sequencing was PBMCs, taken before or after stereotactic body radiation therapy (not recorded which). These receptors all stem from a donor older than 45 with non-small cell lung cancer.

The sample holds many counts of this clonotype. V and J are TRBV19 and TRBJ2-7; D is tentatively TRBD1 or TRBD2 (6 bases each). The V end was cut by 1 base, the J end by 3 bases, with 13 bases between. The CDR3 is 15 residues long. Looked up from germline, CDR1 is LNHDA and CDR2 is SQIVND (reference sequence). This CDR3 is CASSIARGAYYEQYF. DNA of the CDR3: TGTGCCAGTAGTATAGCAAGGGGGGCTTACTACGAGCAGTACTTC.

Details on this clonotype: A read error may account for a junction end that differs from germline. V gene TRBV5-1 combines with J gene TRBJ2-3; 8 bases line up with TRBD1. The germline V gene encodes CDR1 SGHRS and CDR2 YFSETQ. The CDR3 length is 16 residues. The CDR3 region has the DNA TGCGCCAGCAGCCCCGGGACAGGATGTACCACAGATACGCAGTGTTTT. Protein product: CASSPGTGCTTDTQCF.

Relative to its sample, this clonotype is medium-sized. The chain combines TRBV28 with TRBJ2-7, with a tentative D call TRBD2 (6 bases). Trimming pared 6 bases from V and 2 bases from J, leaving 11 bases between. Germline CDR1 reads MDHEN; CDR2 reads SYDVKM. The CDR3 spans 13 residues. CDR3 DNA: TGTGCCAGCAGCCCGCCGGGGGCCTACGAGCAGTACTTC. Protein: CASSPPGAYEQYF.

J is TRBJ1-1 and V is TRBV6-5; D is unclear. The length of the CDR3 is 15 residues. Trimming took 0 bases from V and 3 from J, leaving 11 bases between them. Per the germline V gene, CDR1 is MNHEY and CDR2 is SVGAGI. As DNA, the CDR3 is TGTGCCAGCAGTTACTCGAAAGGGTACGACACTGAAGCTTTCTTT. This gives the protein CASSYSKGYDTEAFF.

The chain combines TRBV6-1 with TRBJ1-5; 7 nucleotides agree with TRBD1. Germline CDR1 reads MNHNS; CDR2 reads SASEGT. The CDR3 is made up of 12 amino acids. The V segment lost 10 bases and the J segment 5 bases; nucleotides outside the gene matches: 5. The CDR3 loop is CATRTGYQPQHF. As DNA, the CDR3 is TGTGCCACCCGGACAGGATATCAGCCCCAGCATTTT.

The V and J genes are TRBV28 and TRBJ1-1; 9 bases line up with TRBD1. Trimming took 4 bases from V and 10 from J; bases not matched to a gene: 7. Germline V CDR1 and CDR2: MDHEN, SYDVKM. CDR3 length: 13 amino acids. CDR3 in amino acids: CASSYTGGWGAFF. DNA for the CDR3: TGTGCCAGCAGTTATACAGGGGGCTGGGGAGCTTTCTTT. Full variable domain (rest looked up from reference TRBV28 and TRBJ1-1): DVKVTQSSRYLVKRTGEKVFLECVQDMDHENMFWYRQDPGLGLRLIYFSYDVKMKEKGDIPEGYSVSREKKERFSLILESASTNQTSMYLCASSYTGGWGAFFGQGTRLTVV.

On this clonotype itself: The CDR3 ends on some other residue instead of the conserved phenylalanine or tryptophan, so this is likely a read error. The CDR3 DNA is TGTGCCAGCAGTTTCTCCCAGACTAGCGGGGCGCAGTTCTTA. Protein product: CASSFSQTSGAQFL. The chain carries TRBV12-3 or TRBV12-4 and TRBJ2-1; 11 positions agree with TRBD2. Trimming removed 3 bases from V and 12 bases from J; junction bases left unmatched: 7. This CDR3 is 14 amino acids long.

By share of the sample, this clonotype is medium-sized (0.01 to 0.1%). V is TRBV18 and J is TRBJ2-6, with D unresolved. Between the trimmed V and J ends, which lost 2 bases and 1 base, there was a span of 15 bases. This CDR3 spans 18 amino acids. Per germline, CDR1 KGHSH and CDR2 LQKENI. The CDR3 here is CASSPVGYQGSGANVLTF. DNA for the CDR3: TGTGCCAGCTCACCAGTGGGCTATCAAGGGTCTGGGGCCAACGTCCTGACTTTC.

The rearrangement links TRBV20-1 to TRBJ2-7, with D perhaps matching TRBD2 (6 bases). V was clipped by 3 bases and J by 5 bases, with 20 bases between them. The germline CDR1 and CDR2 sequences are DFQATT and SNEGSKA (reference sequence). This CDR3 is 15 amino acids long. Here the CDR3 reads CSASRIAGWPDEQYF. CDR3 nucleotides: TGCAGTGCTAGCCGTATCGCGGGATGGCCCGACGAGCAGTACTTC.

As concerns this clonotype: The junction does not match germline at one end; this may be a read error. The chain uses TRBV27 and TRBJ1-3; TRBD1 matches at 7 bases. The CDR3 is 16 amino acids. Germline lookup yields CDR1 MNHEY and CDR2 SMNVEV (reference sequence). The CDR3 nucleotides are TGTGCCAGCGCTCCGGGACAGCTCCTCTCTGTAAACACCATATATTTT. Protein sequence: CASAPGQLLSVNTIYF.

With regard to this clonotype: This may be a read error, as it is one base from a much larger clone. The chain carries TRBV20-1 and TRBJ1-1; 7 nucleotides line up with TRBD1. This CDR3 has 14 residues. Germline V gene sequence: CDR1 DFQATT, CDR2 SNEGSKA (reference sequence). CDR3 loop: CSSREGGMNTEAFF. The CDR3 bases are TGCAGTTCTAGAGAAGGGGGCATGAACACTGAAGCTTTCTTT.

As regards this clonotype: A much larger clone lies one base from this, so it may be a read error. The chain links TRBV6-1 to TRBJ2-3, with 13 bases fitting TRBD2. CDR1 and CDR2 (germline): MNHNS, SASEGT. This CDR3 has 17 residues. CDR3 protein: CAISALVLAGGPDTQYF. CDR3 bases: TGTGCCATCAGTGCCCTCGTACTAGCGGGAGGGCCGGATACGCAGTATTTT.

The chain joins TRBV6-1 to TRBJ2-7, with D unresolved. The germline V gene encodes CDR1 MNHNS and CDR2 SASEGT. Trimming stripped 8 bases from V and 0 bases from J, with 8 bases between. This CDR3 is built from 12 residues. CDR3 protein: CASSSRSYEQYF. The CDR3 coding sequence is TGTGCCAGCTCATCCCGCTCCTACGAGCAGTACTTC.

Comment on this clonotype: A clone one base away is much larger, so this may be a read error. The chain carries TRBV7-9 and TRBJ2-5; TRBD2 matches at 7 bases. Germline V gene data show CDR1 as SEHNR and CDR2 as FQNEAQ (reference sequence). V gave up 5 bases and J gave up 3 bases; unmatched junction bases: 15. This CDR3 region has 17 residues. CDR3 DNA sequence: TGTGCCAGCAGCCATGGCGGGGGACTCAAGGAGGAAGAGACCCAGTACTTC. As protein: CASSHGGGLKEEETQYF.

This clonotype was detected ten times or more. The chain joins TRBV15 to TRBJ2-5; 9 bases align to TRBD2. Germline assignment: CDR1 LNHNV and CDR2 YYDKDF (reference sequence). V dropped 1 base and J dropped 1; count of bases not matched to a gene: 1. This CDR3 comprises 15 residues. DNA for the CDR3: TGTGCCACCAGCAGAGGTAGCGGGGGCCAAGAGACCCAGTACTTC. It translates to CATSRGSGGQETQYF.

The chain links TRBV20-1 to TRBJ1-2, with D maybe TRBD1 (6 bases). The CDR3 sequence is 13 residues long. The V and J ends lost 5 bases and 6 bases respectively, with 16 bases between them. Germline V lookup: CDR1 DFQATT, CDR2 SNEGSKA (reference sequence). CDR3 residues: CSAPNTGHHGYTF. CDR3 nucleotides: TGCAGTGCTCCAAATACGGGACACCATGGCTACACCTTC.

Of note for this clonotype: The likely explanation is a read error, given a far larger clone one base away. The rearrangement uses TRBV6-2 or TRBV6-3 and TRBJ2-3; D remains unclear. There are 14 residues in the CDR3. The germline V and J ends were trimmed by 7 bases and 6 bases, with 17 bases remaining between them. Germline lookup yields CDR1 MNHEY and CDR2 SVGEGT. The CDR3 nucleotides read TGTGCCAGCATTGTGGGAAATCGAGCCGATACGCAGTATTTT. Amino acids: CASIVGNRADTQYF.

This clonotype was observed many times. The chain combines TRBV5-8 with TRBJ2-1, with D possibly called TRBD1 or TRBD2 (7 bases each). Germline V gene lookup returns CDR1 SGHTS and CDR2 YDEGEE. V dropped 6 bases and J dropped 4 bases, with 17 bases sitting between them. The CDR3 length is 15 residues. CDR3 region: CASIPGGQRYNEQFF. The CDR3 DNA reads as TGTGCCAGCATCCCGGGGGGACAGCGGTACAATGAGCAGTTCTTC.

CDR3 nucleotides: TGCGCCAGCACGGACAGCTCCTACGAGCAGTACTTC. Its translation is CASTDSSYEQYF. This chain links TRBV10-2 with TRBJ2-7, with TRBD1 as a possible D gene (6 bases). This CDR3 spans 12 amino acids. Trimming shortened V by 7 bases and J by 0 bases, and 7 bases separated the two germline ends. Germline V gene lookup returns CDR1 WSHSY and CDR2 SAAADI.

The chain recombines TRBV20-1 with TRBJ2-7; 8 nucleotides align to TRBD1. The CDR3 has 16 residues. The J segment lost 0 bases and the V segment lost 6 bases, leaving 13 bases of the junction unmatched. Germline V gene sequence: CDR1 DFQATT, CDR2 SNEGSKA (reference sequence). For the CDR3, the DNA is TGCAGTGCGTTCCTCTCTGGGACAGGAGACTCCTACGAGCAGTACTTC. Its translation is CSAFLSGTGDSYEQYF.

There are many counts of this clonotype. The chain has TRBV6-1 and TRBJ1-1; D gene ambiguous. Germline CDR1 and CDR2: MNHNS and SASEGT. V dropped 8 bases and J dropped 8 bases, with 12 bases sitting between them. The CDR3 extends over 11 amino acids. DNA for the CDR3: TGTGCCAGCGGCGACGGTTTCGAAGCTTTCTTT. It codes for CASGDGFEAFF.